This T cell receptor (beta chain) is from a study of CD8+ T cells in alopecia areata. Study-level information: Each day, treated patients took oral tofacitinib twice, at 5 to 10 mg per dose. Patients took tofacitinib for 6 to 18 months, followed by 6 drug-free months.

Trimming took 6 bases from V and 4 from J; bases not matched to a gene: 8. CDR3 size: 16 residues. Looked up from germline, CDR1 is MNHEY and CDR2 is SMNVEV (reference sequence). Documented treatment: oral pan-JAK inhibitor, 5-10 mg twice daily. Sequencing relied on a cDNA template that was reverse transcribed from extracted RNA. Sequenced by immunoSEQ multiplex PCR; TCRdb stores in-frame clones only, minus some. The table shows about 190,000 clones, with approximately 60% occurring only once. Sequenced material: CD4+ T cells sorted from blood, taken at week 4, from a patient treated with tofacitinib. This TCR was recovered from a human donor with alopecia areata. This chain uses TRBV27 with TRBJ2-1, with 11 bases that match TRBD2. CDR3 loop: CASSPRTSGPYNEQFF. CDR3 DNA sequence: TGTGCCAGCAGCCCCCGGACTAGCGGGCCTTACAATGAGCAGTTCTTC.